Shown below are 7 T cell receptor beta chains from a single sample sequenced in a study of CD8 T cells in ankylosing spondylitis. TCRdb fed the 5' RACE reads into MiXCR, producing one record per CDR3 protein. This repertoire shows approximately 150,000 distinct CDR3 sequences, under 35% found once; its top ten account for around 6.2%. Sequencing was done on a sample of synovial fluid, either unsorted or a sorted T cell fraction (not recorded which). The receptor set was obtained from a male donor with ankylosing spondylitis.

CDR3 residues: CAISETGPNEQFF. DNA for the CDR3: TGTGCCATCAGTGAGACAGGGCCCAATGAGCAGTTCTTC. The chain has TRBV10-3 and TRBJ2-1; D may be TRBD1 (6 bases). V was clipped by 2 bases and J by 6 bases, with 8 bases between them. Per the germline V gene, CDR1 is ENHRY and CDR2 is SYGVKD. The CDR3 length is 13 residues.

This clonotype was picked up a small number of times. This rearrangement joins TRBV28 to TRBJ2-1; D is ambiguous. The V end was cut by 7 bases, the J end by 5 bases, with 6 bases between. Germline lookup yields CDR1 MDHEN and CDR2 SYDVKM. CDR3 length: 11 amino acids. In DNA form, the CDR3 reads TGTGCCAGCACCGAGGACAATGAGCAGTTCTTC. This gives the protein CASTEDNEQFF.

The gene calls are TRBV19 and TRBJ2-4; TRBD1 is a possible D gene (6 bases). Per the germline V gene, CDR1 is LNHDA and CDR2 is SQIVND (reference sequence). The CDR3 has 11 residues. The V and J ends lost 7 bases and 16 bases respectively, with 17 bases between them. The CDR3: CASTRGGLPYF. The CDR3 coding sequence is TGTGCCAGTACCCGAGGGGGTCTCCCCTACTTC. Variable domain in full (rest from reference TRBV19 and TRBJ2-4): DGGITQSPKYLFRKEGQNVTLSCEQNLNHDAMYWYRQDPGQGLRLIYYSQIVNDFQKGDIAEGYSVSREKKESFPLTVTSAQKNPTAFYLCASTRGGLPYFGAGTRLSVL.

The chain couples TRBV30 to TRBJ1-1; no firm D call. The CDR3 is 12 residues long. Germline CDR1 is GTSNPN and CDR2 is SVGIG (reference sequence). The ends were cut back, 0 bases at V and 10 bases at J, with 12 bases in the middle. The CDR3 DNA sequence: TGTGCCTGGAGTGTAAATGAGGGAAGAGCTTTCTTT. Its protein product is CAWSVNEGRAFF.

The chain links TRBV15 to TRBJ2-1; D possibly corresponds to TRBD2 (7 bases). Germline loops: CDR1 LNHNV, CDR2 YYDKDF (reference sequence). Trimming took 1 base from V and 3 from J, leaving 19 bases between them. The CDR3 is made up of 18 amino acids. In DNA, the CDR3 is TGTGCCACCAGCAGAGGCTTCTTGGCGGGGGCCTACTACAATGAGCAGTTCTTC. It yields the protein CATSRGFLAGAYYNEQFF.

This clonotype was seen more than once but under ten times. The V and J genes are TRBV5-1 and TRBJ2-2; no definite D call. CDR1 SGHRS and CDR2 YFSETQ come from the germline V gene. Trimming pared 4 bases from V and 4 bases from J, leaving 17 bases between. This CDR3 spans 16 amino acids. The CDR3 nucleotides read TGCGCCAGCAGCCTTCTGAGCCCTAAATCCACCGGGGAGCTGTTTTTT. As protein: CASSLLSPKSTGELFF.

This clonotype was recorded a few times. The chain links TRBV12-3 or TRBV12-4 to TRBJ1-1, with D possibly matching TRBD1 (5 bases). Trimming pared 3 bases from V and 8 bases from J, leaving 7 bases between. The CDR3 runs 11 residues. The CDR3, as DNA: TGTGCCAGCAGTTTTTGGGGGGAAGCTTTCTTT. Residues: CASSFWGEAFF.